Below, 29 T cell receptor beta chains from the same sample are listed, as sequenced in a study of immune evolution from preneoplasia to lung adenocarcinoma. Sequencing was performed with immunoSEQ multiplex PCR; in TCRdb, only in-frame clones are kept and a portion is missing. The table has about 6,100 clones, roughly 80% seen once. Sequences were obtained from FFPE adjacent normal lung tissue. Receptors were obtained from an older donor with lung adenocarcinoma.

This rearrangement joins TRBV15 to TRBJ2-7, with D maybe TRBD1 (5 bases). The V gene lost 0 bases and the J gene lost 5 bases, with 11 bases spanning the gap. Germline values: CDR1 LNHNV, CDR2 YYDKDF (reference sequence). The CDR3 consists of 14 residues. CDR3 region: CATSRDQTDNEQYF. The CDR3 region has the DNA TGTGCCACCAGCAGAGATCAGACAGACAACGAGCAGTACTTC.

This clone came up a few times. The rearrangement joins TRBV6-6 to TRBJ1-2; perhaps TRBD1 as D (6 bases). In germline, CDR1 is MNHNY, CDR2 SVGAGI (reference sequence). V lost 5 bases, J lost 6 bases, and 13 bases lay in between. CDR3 size: 13 residues. CDR3 sequence (DNA): TGTGCCAGCAGTGGACAGAGGGATCATGGCTACACCTTC. As protein: CASSGQRDHGYTF.

This clone came up once. This sequence joins TRBV18 and TRBJ1-1; perhaps TRBD1 as D (5 bases). CDR1 is KGHSH, CDR2 LQKENI, per germline. The V end was cut by 8 bases, the J end by 1 base, with 17 bases between. The CDR3 covers 15 residues. The CDR3 spells CASGRGSAPNTEAFF. The CDR3 nucleotides read TGTGCCAGCGGAAGGGGTAGCGCACCGAACACTGAAGCTTTCTTT.

The CDR3 bases are TGTGCCTGGGGGAGACAGGGCAGTAGGTATGGCTACACCTTC. Protein: CAWGRQGSRYGYTF. This chain uses TRBV30 with TRBJ1-2; 7 bases match TRBD1. V was clipped by 5 bases and J by 5 bases; unmatched bases: 11. The germline V gene encodes CDR1 GTSNPN and CDR2 SVGIG (reference sequence). The CDR3 sequence is 14 residues long.

V gene TRBV6-4 combines with J gene TRBJ2-1; possibly TRBD2 for D (5 bases). The V and J ends lost 5 bases and 4 bases respectively, with 9 bases between them. The V gene's germline CDR1 is MRHNA and CDR2 SNTAGT. CDR3 length: 13 residues. CDR3 loop: CASSSTSYNEQFF. CDR3 sequence (DNA): TGTGCCAGCAGTTCTACTAGTTACAATGAGCAGTTCTTC.

The genes are TRBV30 and TRBJ1-5; 8 bases align to TRBD1. J lost 4 bases, V lost 4 bases, and 9 bases had no gene match. The CDR3 runs 15 residues. The germline CDR1 and CDR2 sequences are GTSNPN and SVGIG (reference sequence). CDR3 protein: CAWTPGQVFNQPQHF. CDR3 DNA: TGTGCCTGGACACCGGGACAGGTCTTTAATCAGCCCCAGCATTTT.

This clone qualifies as large. The chain recombines TRBV7-2 with TRBJ2-7, with 9 bases fitting TRBD2. CDR1 is SGHTA and CDR2 is FQGNSA in the germline V gene. The trim removed 5 bases at V and 4 bases at J, leaving 12 bases unmatched. The CDR3 sequence is 16 residues long. The CDR3, as DNA: TGTGCCAGCAGCCCTTCCCAGACTAGCGGCGATTACGAGCAGTACTTC. This codes for CASSPSQTSGDYEQYF.

This sequence joins TRBV4-2 and TRBJ2-7, with D possibly matching TRBD1 (5 bases). There are 13 residues in the CDR3. V was clipped by 1 base and J by 4 bases, with 8 bases between them. CDR1 is LGHNA and CDR2 is YNFKEQ in the germline V gene. This CDR3 is CASSQARDYEQYF. CDR3 nucleotide sequence: TGTGCCAGCAGCCAAGCCAGGGATTACGAGCAGTACTTC.

The V call is TRBV10-2, the J call TRBJ2-2; possibly TRBD2 for D (6 bases). The CDR3 length is 14 residues. Per germline, CDR1 WSHSY and CDR2 SAAADI. V was shortened by 6 bases and J by 4 bases, with 12 bases between the two germline ends. CDR3 nucleotides: TGCGCCAGCAGGGGAACTAGCTTCACCGGGGAGCTGTTTTTT. Translating gives CASRGTSFTGELFF.

This chain joins TRBV30 and TRBJ2-5; D not resolved. Germline CDR1 GTSNPN, CDR2 SVGIG (reference sequence). The V gene lost 4 bases and the J gene lost 5 bases, with 8 bases spanning the gap. CDR3 length: 11 residues. CDR3 residues: CAWTRSETQYF. In DNA, the CDR3 is TGTGCCTGGACTAGGAGTGAGACCCAGTACTTC.

For the CDR3, the DNA is TGTGCCAGCAGCTACGGACCGTCCCAAGAGACCCAGTACTTC. Its translation: CASSYGPSQETQYF. V is TRBV11-1 and J is TRBJ2-5; D not resolved. The CDR3 runs 14 residues. The V gene's germline CDR1 is SGHAT and CDR2 FQDESV (reference sequence). V dropped 4 bases and J dropped 1 base, with 10 bases sitting between them.

V is TRBV6-1 and J is TRBJ2-7, with a possible D match to TRBD1 (6 bases). The CDR3 runs 14 residues. CDR1 MNHNS and CDR2 SASEGT come from the germline V gene. The ends were cut back, 4 bases at V and 0 bases at J, with 10 bases in the middle. This CDR3 reads CASSARDTSYEQYF. In DNA form, the CDR3 reads TGTGCCAGCAGTGCCCGGGACACCTCCTACGAGCAGTACTTC.

V usage is TRBV10-3 and J usage is TRBJ1-2; TRBD1 agrees at 8 bases. The CDR3 extends over 15 amino acids. The J segment lost 0 bases and the V segment lost 6 bases, leaving 6 bases of the junction unmatched. Germline CDR1 and CDR2: ENHRY and SYGVKD. The CDR3 sequence is CAIRASQGANYGYTF. Here the CDR3 DNA reads TGTGCCATCAGAGCCTCACAGGGGGCTAACTATGGCTACACCTTC.

This clone has a handful of counts. The rearrangement links TRBV15 to TRBJ2-5, with D maybe TRBD1 (6 bases). The germline V and J ends were trimmed by 5 bases and 4 bases, with 8 bases remaining between them. The length of the CDR3 is 12 residues. The germline gives CDR1 LNHNV, CDR2 YYDKDF (reference sequence). The CDR3: CATSQGLETQYF. The CDR3 nucleotides read TGTGCCACCAGCCAGGGGTTAGAGACCCAGTACTTC.

This chain uses TRBV7-9 with TRBJ2-2, with no clear D. Trimming took off 5 bases at V and 9 bases at J, with 10 bases between the two ends. Germline V gene data show CDR1 as SEHNR and CDR2 as FQNEAQ (reference sequence). The CDR3 contains 12 residues. CDR3 in amino acids: CASSKATRELFF. The CDR3 region has the DNA TGTGCCAGCAGCAAGGCTACCCGGGAGCTGTTTTTT. Together with reference TRBV7-9 and TRBJ2-2, the CDR3 gives the full variable domain: DTGVSQNPRHKITKRGQNVTFRCDPISEHNRLYWYRQTLGQGPEFLTYFQNEAQLEKSRLLSDRFSAERPKGSFSTLEIQRTEQGDSAMYLCASSKATRELFFGEGSRLTVL.

The chain joins TRBV7-2 to TRBJ2-2; D is unclear. Germline CDR1 SGHTA, CDR2 FQGNSA. This CDR3 contains 16 residues. V shed 5 bases and J shed 2 bases, with 15 bases lying between them. The CDR3 here is CASSPRRAINTGELFF. The CDR3 nucleotides are TGTGCCAGCAGCCCCCGACGGGCGATAAACACCGGGGAGCTGTTTTTT.

V gene TRBV19 combines with J gene TRBJ1-5, with D possibly matching TRBD1 (5 bases). The V gene's germline CDR1 is LNHDA and CDR2 SQIVND (reference sequence). The V and J ends lost 7 bases and 4 bases respectively, with 20 bases between them. The CDR3 is 16 amino acids. The CDR3 spells CASTHPRQGLNQPQHF. The CDR3 nucleotides read TGTGCCAGTACCCACCCACGGCAGGGCCTAAATCAGCCCCAGCATTTT.

The V call is TRBV15, the J call TRBJ1-1; D is unclear. This CDR3 region has 13 residues. The V end lost 3 bases, the J end lost 3 bases, and 8 bases lay between the germline ends. Germline-derived CDR1 and CDR2 are LNHNV and YYDKDF (reference sequence). DNA of the CDR3: TGTGCCACCAGCAGGACCGGGGACACTGAAGCTTTCTTT. Translating it yields CATSRTGDTEAFF.

The chain combines TRBV15 with TRBJ2-7, with D maybe TRBD2 (6 bases). The length of the CDR3 is 14 residues. V was cut by 3 bases and J by 5 bases, with 14 bases left in between. Germline values: CDR1 LNHNV, CDR2 YYDKDF (reference sequence). This CDR3 reads CATSRSGEADEQYF. In DNA, the CDR3 is TGTGCCACCAGCAGGTCGGGAGAGGCGGACGAGCAGTACTTC. Based on the CDR3 plus reference TRBV15 and TRBJ2-7, the full variable domain is DAMVIQNPRYQVTQFGKPVTLSCSQTLNHNVMYWYQQKSSQAPKLLFHYYDKDFNNEADTPDNFQSRRPNTSFCFLDIRSPGLGDTAMYLCATSRSGEADEQYFGPGTRLTVT.

The gene calls are TRBV19 and TRBJ1-2, with 9 bases aligning to TRBD1. CDR1 and CDR2 from the germline V gene are LNHDA and SQIVND (reference sequence). V lost 8 bases and J lost 5; bases outside the gene matches: 9. The CDR3 has 14 residues. DNA of the CDR3: TGTGCCAGTCTCCGGGACAGGGTTGGATATGGCTACACCTTC. This codes for CASLRDRVGYGYTF.

V usage is TRBV19 and J usage is TRBJ2-7; 14 bases align to TRBD2. V was clipped by 4 bases and J by 7 bases; unmatched bases: 6. Looked up from germline, CDR1 is LNHDA and CDR2 is SQIVND (reference sequence). The CDR3 length is 15 residues. The CDR3 DNA follows: TGTGCCAGTAGTACCGGACTAGCGGGAGGTTGGGAGCAGTACTTC. Amino acid sequence: CASSTGLAGGWEQYF.

The J gene is TRBJ2-1, the V gene TRBV15, with TRBD1 identical over 8 bases. This CDR3 region has 14 residues. J gave up 6 bases and V 3 bases, and 4 bases lay outside the gene matches. The germline V gene encodes CDR1 LNHNV and CDR2 YYDKDF (reference sequence). The CDR3 reads CATSRGDRSNEQFF. In DNA form, the CDR3 reads TGTGCCACCAGCAGGGGGGACAGGAGCAATGAGCAGTTCTTC.

The chain is built from TRBV5-6 and TRBJ2-3; D is perhaps TRBD1 or TRBD2 (6 bases each). The CDR3 length is 17 residues. Trimming left V 7 bases short and J 5 bases short, with 26 bases between. Germline assignment: CDR1 SGHDT and CDR2 YYEEEE. The CDR3 DNA is TGTGCCAGCGGACGATCGGGGGCGGGGACCAGAGGAGATACGCAGTATTTT. Encoded protein: CASGRSGAGTRGDTQYF. The whole variable domain, remainder taken from reference TRBV5-6 and TRBJ2-3, is DAGVTQSPTHLIKTRGQQVTLRCSPKSGHDTVSWYQQALGQGPQFIFQYYEEEERQRGNFPDRFSGHQFPNYSSELNVNALLLGDSALYLCASGRSGAGTRGDTQYFGPGTRLTVL.

Relative to its sample, this clone is medium-sized (0.01 to 0.1%). This same CDR3 is encoded by further DNA sequences in the sample. V is TRBV6-5 and J is TRBJ1-5; possible D gene TRBD1, 5 bases. This CDR3 comprises 15 residues. V lost 0 bases to trimming and J lost 6 bases, with 12 bases between them. Germline CDR1 is MNHEY and CDR2 is SVGAGI. The CDR3 region is CASSYSPRGGQPQHF. The DNA of the CDR3 is TGTGCCAGCAGTTACTCCCCGCGGGGGGGTCAGCCCCAGCATTTT.

V and J are TRBV5-4 and TRBJ2-2; 8 bases fit TRBD2. The CDR3 has 16 residues. Germline CDR1 and CDR2: SGHNT and YYREEE (reference sequence). Trimming removed 0 bases from V and 4 bases from J; junction bases left unmatched: 5. Here the CDR3 DNA reads TGTGCCAGCAGCTTGGGGCCGGGAGGGCTCACCGGGGAGCTGTTTTTT. It encodes CASSLGPGGLTGELFF.

This clone was picked up a small number of times. V and J are TRBV30 and TRBJ1-1; TRBD1 matches 9 bases. CDR1 is GTSNPN and CDR2 is SVGIG in the germline V gene (reference sequence). The CDR3 has 16 amino acids. Trimming removed 5 bases from V and 1 base from J; junction bases left unmatched: 11. For the CDR3, the DNA is TGTGCCTGGGGACAGGGGCTCACCTGGGGGAACACTGAAGCTTTCTTT. It codes for CAWGQGLTWGNTEAFF.

The V call is TRBV4-3, the J call TRBJ1-2; D uncertain. V was trimmed by 4 bases and J by 3 bases, leaving 9 bases between them. Germline loops: CDR1 LGHNA, CDR2 YSLEER. The CDR3 is 13 amino acids. The CDR3 nucleotides read TGCGCCAGCAGCCCGAGCCAGTACTATGGCTACACCTTC. Translating gives CASSPSQYYGYTF.

The chain carries TRBV27 and TRBJ2-5, with D possibly being TRBD2 (6 bases). The CDR3 is 16 amino acids. V dropped 0 bases and J dropped 5 bases, with 16 bases sitting between them. Germline V gene lookup returns CDR1 MNHEY and CDR2 SMNVEV (reference sequence). CDR3 protein: CASSLSIAASRETQYF. The CDR3 DNA sequence: TGTGCCAGCAGTTTATCGATAGCGGCCTCTCGGGAGACCCAGTACTTC.

This sequence joins TRBV18 and TRBJ2-7; 11 bases align to TRBD2. Germline values: CDR1 KGHSH, CDR2 LQKENI. After removal of 0 bases from V and 7 bases from J, the junction contained 5 bases not matched to a gene. The CDR3 contains 15 residues. For the CDR3, the DNA is TGTGCCAGCTCACCACCAGGACTAGCGGGTGGAGAGCAGTACTTC. Translated: CASSPPGLAGGEQYF. The full variable domain, rest sourced from reference TRBV18 and TRBJ2-7, is NAGVMQNPRHLVRRRGQEARLRCSPMKGHSHVYWYRQLPEEGLKFMVYLQKENIIDESGMPKERFSAEFPKEGPSILRIQQVVRGDSAAYFCASSPPGLAGGEQYFGPGTRLTVT.